What follows are 16 T cell receptor beta chains derived from one specimen sequenced in a study of cytomegalovirus exposure and HLA in healthy donors. The PCR made use of 60 Vbeta and 13 Jbeta primers. The data were produced by immunoSEQ multiplex PCR, yet TCRdb's version contains in-frame clones alone and is incomplete. The sample shows approximately 190,000 clones, about 90% of them seen only once. The specimen was PBMCs. These receptors came from a boy between 2 and 15 years old in good health and CMV-seronegative.

The CDR3 sequence is CASSHGGSSYNEQFF. The CDR3, as DNA: TGTGCCAGCAGCCACGGGGGGAGCTCCTACAATGAGCAGTTCTTC. The chain has TRBV13 and TRBJ2-1; the match to TRBD2 covers 7 bases. V dropped 5 bases and J dropped 0; count of bases not matched to a gene: 4. The CDR3 is 15 amino acids. Per germline, CDR1 PRHDT and CDR2 FYEKMQ (reference sequence).

The chain couples TRBV29-1 to TRBJ2-1, with D maybe TRBD1 (7 bases). The V end was cut by 5 bases, the J end by 4 bases, with 15 bases between. Per germline, CDR1 SQVTM and CDR2 ANQGSEA. The CDR3 is 14 amino acids. The CDR3 loop is CSVSGGDRYNEQFF. The CDR3 DNA follows: TGCAGCGTTAGCGGAGGGGACAGATACAATGAGCAGTTCTTC.

The chain combines TRBV5-1 with TRBJ1-4; tentatively, D is TRBD1 (6 bases). Germline-derived CDR1 and CDR2 are SGHRS and YFSETQ. V dropped 5 bases and J dropped 4 bases, with 9 bases sitting between them. This CDR3 has 13 amino acids. In DNA, the CDR3 is TGCGCCAGCAGGACAGGAGTTAATGAAAAACTGTTTTTT. Protein product: CASRTGVNEKLFF.

This sequence joins TRBV29-1 and TRBJ2-7; maybe TRBD2 (7 bases). This CDR3 has 15 residues. V shed 1 base and J shed 6 bases, with 19 bases lying between them. The germline gives CDR1 SQVTM, CDR2 ANQGSEA. CDR3 bases: TGCAGCGTTGAAGGAGAATGGGGGGGCGGGGGCGAGCAGTACTTC. It encodes CSVEGEWGGGGEQYF.

The chain links TRBV25-1 to TRBJ1-4; D perhaps matches TRBD1 (6 bases). Trimming cost V 6 bases and J 4 bases, with 12 bases left between them. Germline V gene sequence: CDR1 MGHDK, CDR2 SYGVNS. The length of the CDR3 is 14 residues. The CDR3 region has the DNA TGTGCCAGCAGCCTGACAGGCTTTAATGAAAAACTGTTTTTT. Encoded protein: CASSLTGFNEKLFF.

The V and J genes are TRBV30 and TRBJ2-7, with D perhaps TRBD1 (6 bases). Trimming cost V 5 bases and J 0 bases, with 14 bases left between them. This CDR3 comprises 14 residues. The germline V gene has CDR1 GTSNPN and CDR2 SVGIG (reference sequence). In DNA form, the CDR3 reads TGTGCCTGGCTGGACAGCGAAGCCTCCTACGAGCAGTACTTC. Its translation is CAWLDSEASYEQYF.

This chain links TRBV21-1 with TRBJ2-7; TRBD1 was called by the table and not checked on the DNA. TRBV21-1 is given as a pseudogene. The CDR3 covers 19 residues. Here the CDR3 reads CASSKRSPGQGAAGYEQYF. As DNA, the CDR3 is TGTGCCAGCAGCAAAAGGAGCCCGGGACAGGGGGCAGCTGGCTACGAGCAGTACTTC.

The chain recombines TRBV28 with TRBJ1-4; 7 nucleotides agree with TRBD1. The CDR3 has 17 amino acids. V lost 9 bases and J lost 0; bases outside the gene matches: 13. Germline lookup yields CDR1 MDHEN and CDR2 SYDVKM. This CDR3 reads CASSGTDYTATNEKLFF. For the CDR3, the DNA is TGTGCCAGTTCCGGGACAGACTACACCGCAACTAATGAAAAACTGTTTTTT.

This chain joins TRBV27 and TRBJ2-2, with 7 positions matching TRBD1. CDR3 length: 15 residues. Germline V gene data show CDR1 as MNHEY and CDR2 as SMNVEV (reference sequence). The J segment lost 6 bases and the V segment lost 6 bases, leaving 10 bases of the junction unmatched. The chain's CDR3 is CASRRDRHRAGELFF. In DNA, the CDR3 is TGTGCCAGCAGAAGGGACAGACATAGAGCCGGGGAGCTGTTTTTT.

The chain couples TRBV19 to TRBJ2-2, with D perhaps TRBD1 (5 bases). The CDR3 totals 13 residues. The V and J ends lost 2 bases and 6 bases respectively, with 7 bases between them. The V gene's germline CDR1 is LNHDA and CDR2 SQIVND (reference sequence). CDR3 residues: CASSIRGAGELFF. The DNA of the CDR3 is TGTGCCAGTAGTATAAGGGGTGCCGGGGAGCTGTTTTTT.

J is TRBJ2-1 and V is TRBV7-8; D is unclear. This CDR3 region has 12 residues. V lost 2 bases and J lost 8, with 7 bases in between. CDR1 is SGHVS, CDR2 FQNEAQ, per germline. In DNA form, the CDR3 reads TGTGCCAGCAGCTTAAGCGCGGATGAGCAGTTCTTC. Its translation is CASSLSADEQFF.

The chain employs TRBV9 and TRBJ1-3; no clear D gene. V shed 1 base and J shed 1 base, with 12 bases lying between them. Germline CDR1 is SGDLS and CDR2 is YYNGEE. The CDR3 runs to 16 residues. The DNA for the CDR3 is TGTGCCAGCAGCGTATCATCGTCGAGGTCTGGAAACACCATATATTTT. Protein: CASSVSSSRSGNTIYF.

The chain employs TRBV7-3 and TRBJ2-3; weak D call: TRBD2 (5 bases). Germline CDR1 reads SGHTA; CDR2 reads FQGTGA. The length of the CDR3 is 14 residues. V lost 5 bases, J lost 4 bases, and 13 bases lay in between. CDR3 sequence reads: CASSPPGKADTQYF. CDR3 coding DNA: TGTGCCAGCAGCCCCCCCGGGAAGGCAGATACGCAGTATTTT. The full variable domain, with the rest looked up from reference TRBV7-3 and TRBJ2-3, is GAGVSQTPSNKVTEKGKYVELRCDPISGHTALYWYRQSLGQGPEFLIYFQGTGAADDSGLPNDRFFAVRPEGSVSTLKIQRTERGDSAVYLCASSPPGKADTQYFGPGTRLTVL.

V is TRBV27 and J is TRBJ2-5; tentative D call: TRBD2 (6 bases). The CDR3 is 15 residues long. V lost 5 bases to trimming and J lost 11 bases, with 24 bases between them. Germline CDR1 and CDR2: MNHEY and SMNVEV (reference sequence). The CDR3 coding sequence is TGTGCCAGCAGTCTAGCCGGGACTCCTAGCCAAGAGCAGTACTTC. This codes for CASSLAGTPSQEQYF.

This clone was detected only a few times. The rearrangement links TRBV5-1 to TRBJ1-1, with D perhaps matching TRBD1 (6 bases). The germline V gene has CDR1 SGHRS and CDR2 YFSETQ. CDR3 length equals 14 residues. Trimming left V 5 bases short and J 1 base short, with 12 bases between. The CDR3 bases are TGCGCCAGCAGACTTGCAGGGGAGAACACTGAAGCTTTCTTT. This encodes CASRLAGENTEAFF.

J is TRBJ1-1 and V is TRBV27, with 8 bases aligning to TRBD1. CDR1 and CDR2 from the germline V gene are MNHEY and SMNVEV (reference sequence). The trim removed 5 bases at V and 5 bases at J, leaving 13 bases unmatched. CDR3 size: 16 residues. The CDR3, as DNA: TGTGCCAGCAGTGGAAGGACAGGGAGTAGTGGAACTGAAGCTTTCTTT. Its protein product is CASSGRTGSSGTEAFF.